This entry features one T cell receptor beta chain sequence. These data come from a study of glioma-infiltrating T cells after dendritic cell vaccination. Background on the study: Patients had newly diagnosed or recurrent glioblastoma and received dendritic cell vaccines. At biweekly intervals, patients got three intradermal dendritic cell vaccine injections.

Germline lookup yields CDR1 MNHNY and CDR2 SVGAGI (reference sequence). Trimming cost V 5 bases and J 3 bases, with 14 bases left between them. The CDR3 totals 15 residues. No glioblastoma patient carried an isocitrate dehydrogenase mutation. The primer mix had 60 V beta and 13 J beta primers. Sequencing used immunoSEQ multiplex PCR; TCRdb keeps in-frame clones, though not all of them. The sample includes about 82,000 clones, about 90% of them seen just once. V gene TRBV6-6 combines with J gene TRBJ1-5; D possibly corresponds to TRBD1 (6 bases). This receptor was identified in a human donor with glioblastoma. Here the sequenced sample was blood, taken before dendritic cell vaccination. The CDR3 loop reads CASSAQQGINQPQHF. CDR3 DNA: TGTGCCAGCAGTGCCCAACAGGGAATCAATCAGCCCCAGCATTTT.